A selection of T cell receptor beta chains follows, all from one sample in a study of T-cell reconstitution after alpha-beta-depleted transplantation in children. TCRdb reanalysed the PCR reads using MiXCR and keeps one entry per CDR3 protein. The data hold fewer than 150,000 distinct CDR3 sequences, with 23% observed a single time. This sample comprised PBMCs, mostly from graft donor cells, obtained 180 days after TCRalphabeta/CD19-depleted stem cell transplant. These receptors all stem from a male patient aged 2-10 years who had a stem cell transplant for chronic granulomatous disease, so the T cells may come from the graft donor. Both conserved end residues are part of each CDR3. A D gene is named only where the DNA matches it firmly. Expanded clones are given a class, and other clones once, few, many or no size at all.

TRBD2	TRBJ2-1	few	TRBV7-3	TGTGCCAGCAGCTTAACCCCTCTAGCGGGAGTGAACAATGAGCAGTTCTTC	CASSLTPLAGVNNEQFF
.	TRBJ2-3	many	TRBV5-1	TGCGCCAGCAGCTTGGTCGGCAGCCCCACAGATACGCAGTATTTT	CASSLVGSPTDTQYF
.	TRBJ2-1	many	TRBV5-1	TGCGCCAGCAGCTTGGTAGGTGGGGGGCATAATGAGCAGTTCTTC	CASSLVGGGHNEQFF
TRBD2	TRBJ2-7	many	TRBV29-1	TGCAGCGTTAAAGAAGCGGGAGAACTGGCCGAGCAGTACTTC	CSVKEAGELAEQYF
TRBD2	TRBJ2-1	few	TRBV5-5	TGTGCCAGCAGGGGCGGGACTAGCGGGAGTCCCTACAATGAGCAGTTCTTC	CASRGGTSGSPYNEQFF
.	TRBJ2-2	.	TRBV5-1	TGCGCCAGCAGCTTGGCACGGATCACTCGGGGGGAGCTGTTTTTT	CASSLARITRGELFF
.	TRBJ1-3	.	TRBV29-1	TGCAGCGTGCCCGGGGGTTCAGGAAACACCATATATTTT	CSVPGGSGNTIYF
.	TRBJ2-3	.	TRBV12-3/TRBV12-4	TGTGCCAGCAGTTTAGCTCGTCGGCTGGATACGCAGTATTTT	CASSLARRLDTQYF
TRBD2	TRBJ2-1	.	TRBV7-3	TGTGCCAGCAGCTTAACCCGAGCGGGAGCGCGTGGGAATGAGCAGTTCTTC	CASSLTRAGARGNEQFF
TRBD1	TRBJ2-5	few	TRBV12-3/TRBV12-4	TGTGCCAGCAGTCGCACGACAGGGGGCGCGGAGACCCAGTACTTC	CASSRTTGGAETQYF
.	TRBJ2-5	few	TRBV15	TGTGCCACCAGCAGAGAAACAGGGTTCCAAGAGACCCAGTACTTC	CATSRETGFQETQYF
TRBD2	TRBJ2-7	.	TRBV10-2	TGCGCCACCAATCTAGCGGGAATCTACGAGCAGTACTTC	CATNLAGIYEQYF
.	TRBJ2-7	few	TRBV5-5	TGTGCCAGCAGCTTCAGTACAGGGATCGAGCAGTACTTC	CASSFSTGIEQYF
.	TRBJ2-7	many	TRBV20-1	TGCAGTGCTAGTATCGGGGGTATAGGGGAGCAGTACTTC	CSASIGGIGEQYF
.	TRBJ2-3	.	TRBV11-2	TGTGCCACCGGACAGATCTCAGATACGCAGTATTTT	CATGQISDTQYF
TRBD1	TRBJ1-2	few	TRBV4-3	TGCGCCAGCAGCCAGCGGACAGGAACCTATGGCTACACCTTC	CASSQRTGTYGYTF
.	TRBJ2-5	many	TRBV29-1	TGCAGCGTTGCCTTTTCAGGGGCCGAGACCCAGTACTTC	CSVAFSGAETQYF
TRBD2	TRBJ2-1	few	TRBV20-1	TGCAGTGCTAGCGGTCTAGCGGGAGGTGGGCAGTTCTTC	CSASGLAGGGQFF
.	TRBJ2-7	many	TRBV6-5	TGTGCCAGCAGTTACGCCCGGGGGAAATCCTACGAGCAGTACTTC	CASSYARGKSYEQYF
.	TRBJ2-7	.	TRBV5-5	TGTGCCAGCAGCTTGGCCGTCGGCGAAACCTACGAGCAGTACTTC	CASSLAVGETYEQYF
.	TRBJ1-5	many	TRBV3-1	TGTGCCAGCAGCCACCTACCTCCAGAGCCCCAGCATTTT	CASSHLPPEPQHF
.	TRBJ1-4	few	TRBV20-1	TGCAGTGCTAGAGATGGACGACAGTGGGATGAAAAACTGTTTTTT	CSARDGRQWDEKLFF
.	TRBJ2-5	few	TRBV20-1	TGCAGTGCTAGAGCCCGACAGGCCGAAGAGACCCAGTACTTC	CSARARQAEETQYF
TRBD2	TRBJ2-3	.	TRBV7-2	TGTGCCAGCAGTCAGACCGGGACTAAGATCACAGATACGCAGTATTTT	CASSQTGTKITDTQYF
.	TRBJ2-3	.	TRBV5-1	TGCGCCAGCAGCTGGGTAGCGGAGGCTTCCTTCACAGATACGCAGTATTTT	CASSWVAEASFTDTQYF
TRBD2	TRBJ2-2	many	TRBV4-3	TGCGCCAGCAGCCAAACAACCGGGACTAGGTCGTCCGGGGAGCTGTTTTTT	CASSQTTGTRSSGELFF
TRBD2	TRBJ2-2	.	TRBV4-3	TGCGCCAGCCCCGGACTAGCGGGGGTTCCGAACACCGGGGAGCTGTTTTTT	CASPGLAGVPNTGELFF
.	TRBJ1-6	.	TRBV5-5	TGTGCCAGCAGCCTTGGGCCCCTTACCTCCTATAATTCACCCCTCCACTTT	CASSLGPLTSYNSPLHF
.	TRBJ2-5	.	TRBV4-1	TGCGCCAGCAGCCCCCCGGGCGGTCAAGAGACCCAGTACTTC	CASSPPGGQETQYF